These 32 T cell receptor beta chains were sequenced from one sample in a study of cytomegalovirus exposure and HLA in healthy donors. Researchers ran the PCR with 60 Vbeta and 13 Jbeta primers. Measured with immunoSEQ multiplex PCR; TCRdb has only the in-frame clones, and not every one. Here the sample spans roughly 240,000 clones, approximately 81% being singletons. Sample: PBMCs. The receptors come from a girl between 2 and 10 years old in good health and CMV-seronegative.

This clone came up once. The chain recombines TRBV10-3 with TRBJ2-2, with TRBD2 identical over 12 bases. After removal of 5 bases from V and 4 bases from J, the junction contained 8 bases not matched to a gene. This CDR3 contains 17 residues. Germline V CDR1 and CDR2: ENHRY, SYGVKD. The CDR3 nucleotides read TGTGCCATCAGTCAACTAGCGGGAGGACTCATCACCGGGGAGCTGTTTTTT. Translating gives CAISQLAGGLITGELFF.

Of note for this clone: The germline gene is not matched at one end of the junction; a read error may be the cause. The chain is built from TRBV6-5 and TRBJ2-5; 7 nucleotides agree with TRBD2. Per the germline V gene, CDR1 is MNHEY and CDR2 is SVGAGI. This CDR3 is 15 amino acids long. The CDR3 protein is CASSNVGGIQEAQYF. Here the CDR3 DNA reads TGTGCCAGCAGCAACGTCGGGGGGATACAAGAGGCCCAGTACTTC.

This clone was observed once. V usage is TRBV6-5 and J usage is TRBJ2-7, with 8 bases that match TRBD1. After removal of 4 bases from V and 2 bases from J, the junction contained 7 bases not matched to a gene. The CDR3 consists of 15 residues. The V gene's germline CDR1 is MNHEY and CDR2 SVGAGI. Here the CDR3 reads CASSFYRDRTYEQYF. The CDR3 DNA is TGTGCCAGCAGTTTTTACCGGGACAGGACCTACGAGCAGTACTTC.

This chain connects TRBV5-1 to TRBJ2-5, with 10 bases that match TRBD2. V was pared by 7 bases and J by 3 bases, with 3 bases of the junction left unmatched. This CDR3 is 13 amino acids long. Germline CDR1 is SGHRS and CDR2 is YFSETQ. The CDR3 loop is CASRTSGKETQYF. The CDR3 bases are TGCGCCAGCCGGACTAGCGGTAAAGAGACCCAGTACTTC. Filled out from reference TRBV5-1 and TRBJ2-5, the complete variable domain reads KAGVTQTPRYLIKTRGQQVTLSCSPISGHRSVSWYQQTPGQGLQFLFEYFSETQRNKGNFPGRFSGRQFSNSRSEMNVSTLELGDSALYLCASRTSGKETQYFGPGTRLLVL.

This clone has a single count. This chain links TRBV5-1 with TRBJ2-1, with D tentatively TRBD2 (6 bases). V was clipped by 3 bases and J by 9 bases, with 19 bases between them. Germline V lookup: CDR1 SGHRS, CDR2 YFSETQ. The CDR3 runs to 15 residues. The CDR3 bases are TGCGCCAGCAGCTGGGAGGTTGGCCCAAGCGGTGAGCAGTTCTTC. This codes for CASSWEVGPSGEQFF.

The CDR3 coding sequence is TGTGCCAGCAGCTTATCGAGCGCCGTCACAGATACGCAGTATTTT. Its translation is CASSLSSAVTDTQYF. J is TRBJ2-3 and V is TRBV7-9; no clear D. This CDR3 comprises 15 residues. Germline V gene data show CDR1 as SEHNR and CDR2 as FQNEAQ (reference sequence). V dropped 2 bases and J dropped 2 bases, with 11 bases sitting between them. The full variable domain, completed using reference TRBV7-9 and TRBJ2-3, is DTGVSQNPRHKITKRGQNVTFRCDPISEHNRLYWYRQTLGQGPEFLTYFQNEAQLEKSRLLSDRFSAERPKGSFSTLEIQRTEQGDSAMYLCASSLSSAVTDTQYFGPGTRLTVL.

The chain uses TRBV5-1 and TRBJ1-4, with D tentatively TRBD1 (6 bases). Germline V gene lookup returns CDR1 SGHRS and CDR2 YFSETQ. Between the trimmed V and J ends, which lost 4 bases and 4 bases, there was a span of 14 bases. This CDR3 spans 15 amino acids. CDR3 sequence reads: CASSATPGHNEKLFF. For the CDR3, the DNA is TGCGCCAGCAGCGCTACCCCGGGACATAATGAAAAACTGTTTTTT.

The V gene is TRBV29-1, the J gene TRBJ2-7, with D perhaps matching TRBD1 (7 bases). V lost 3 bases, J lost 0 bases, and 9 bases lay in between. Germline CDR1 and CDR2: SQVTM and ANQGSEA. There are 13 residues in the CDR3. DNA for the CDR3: TGCAGCGTTGAGGAGGGGGCCTCCTACGAGCAGTACTTC. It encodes CSVEEGASYEQYF.

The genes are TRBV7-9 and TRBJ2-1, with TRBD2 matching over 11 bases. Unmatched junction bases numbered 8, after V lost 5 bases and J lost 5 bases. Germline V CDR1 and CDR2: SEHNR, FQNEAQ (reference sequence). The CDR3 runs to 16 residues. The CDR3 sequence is CASSNAGTSGDNEQFF. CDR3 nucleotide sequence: TGTGCCAGCAGCAATGCCGGGACTAGCGGAGACAATGAGCAGTTCTTC.

CDR3 sequence: CASRDRGRVGYNEQFF. Here the CDR3 DNA reads TGCGCCAGCCGGGACAGGGGGCGCGTTGGCTACAATGAGCAGTTCTTC. The V and J genes are TRBV5-1 and TRBJ2-1, with 12 bases that match TRBD1. The CDR3 contains 16 residues. Germline-derived CDR1 and CDR2 are SGHRS and YFSETQ. J was trimmed by 3 bases and V by 7 bases; bases with no gene match: 8.

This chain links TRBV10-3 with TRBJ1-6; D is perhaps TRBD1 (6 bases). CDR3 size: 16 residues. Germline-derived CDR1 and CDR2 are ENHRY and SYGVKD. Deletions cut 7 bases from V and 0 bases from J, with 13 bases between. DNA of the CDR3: TGTGCCATCAAAGGGACACCGAGCTCCTATAATTCACCCCTCCACTTT. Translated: CAIKGTPSSYNSPLHF.

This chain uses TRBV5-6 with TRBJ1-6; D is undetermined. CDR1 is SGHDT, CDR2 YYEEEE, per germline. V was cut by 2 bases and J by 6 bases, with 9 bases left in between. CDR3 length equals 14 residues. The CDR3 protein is CASSLPGSNSPLHF. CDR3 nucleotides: TGTGCCAGCAGCTTACCTGGCTCTAATTCACCCCTCCACTTT.

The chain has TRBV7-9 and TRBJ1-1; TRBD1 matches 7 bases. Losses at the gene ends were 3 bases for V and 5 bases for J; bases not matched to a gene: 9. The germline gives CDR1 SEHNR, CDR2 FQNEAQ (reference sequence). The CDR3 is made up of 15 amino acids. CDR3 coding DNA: TGTGCCAGCAGCTTGGAGGGGGCGCGTGGGACTGAAGCTTTCTTT. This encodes CASSLEGARGTEAFF. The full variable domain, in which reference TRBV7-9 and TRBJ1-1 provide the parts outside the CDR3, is DTGVSQNPRHKITKRGQNVTFRCDPISEHNRLYWYRQTLGQGPEFLTYFQNEAQLEKSRLLSDRFSAERPKGSFSTLEIQRTEQGDSAMYLCASSLEGARGTEAFFGQGTRLTVV.

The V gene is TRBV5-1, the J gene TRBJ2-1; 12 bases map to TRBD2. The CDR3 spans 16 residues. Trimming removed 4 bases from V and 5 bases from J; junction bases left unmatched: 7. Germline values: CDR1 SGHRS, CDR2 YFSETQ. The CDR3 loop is CASSAGLAGINNEQFF. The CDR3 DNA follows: TGCGCCAGCAGCGCTGGACTAGCGGGGATCAACAATGAGCAGTTCTTC.

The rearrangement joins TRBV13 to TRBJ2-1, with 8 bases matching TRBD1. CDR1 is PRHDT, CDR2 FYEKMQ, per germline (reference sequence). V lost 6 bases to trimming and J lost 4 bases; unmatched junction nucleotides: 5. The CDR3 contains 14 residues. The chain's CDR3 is CASRRTGLYNEQFF. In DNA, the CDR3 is TGTGCCAGCAGACGGACAGGGCTGTACAATGAGCAGTTCTTC.

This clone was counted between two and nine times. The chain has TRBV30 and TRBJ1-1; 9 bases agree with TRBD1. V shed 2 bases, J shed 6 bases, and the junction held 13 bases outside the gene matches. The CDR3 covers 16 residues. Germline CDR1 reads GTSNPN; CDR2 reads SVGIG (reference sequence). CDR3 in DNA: TGTGCCTGGAGTCCCGACAGGGGGTTCGCGCTCCCTGAAGCTTTCTTT. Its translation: CAWSPDRGFALPEAFF.

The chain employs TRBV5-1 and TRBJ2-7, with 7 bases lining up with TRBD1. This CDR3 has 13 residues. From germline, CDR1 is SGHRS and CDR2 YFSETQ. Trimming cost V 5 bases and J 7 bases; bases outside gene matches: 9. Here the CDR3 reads CASRSDRVREQYF. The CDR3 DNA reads TGCGCCAGCAGATCTGACAGGGTGCGGGAGCAGTACTTC.

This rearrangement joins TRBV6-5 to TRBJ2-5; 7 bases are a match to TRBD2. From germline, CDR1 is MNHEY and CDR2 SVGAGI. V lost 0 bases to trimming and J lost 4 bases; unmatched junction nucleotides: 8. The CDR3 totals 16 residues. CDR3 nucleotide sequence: TGTGCCAGCAGTTACTCCCGGACTAGACGGGGAGAGACCCAGTACTTC. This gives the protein CASSYSRTRRGETQYF.

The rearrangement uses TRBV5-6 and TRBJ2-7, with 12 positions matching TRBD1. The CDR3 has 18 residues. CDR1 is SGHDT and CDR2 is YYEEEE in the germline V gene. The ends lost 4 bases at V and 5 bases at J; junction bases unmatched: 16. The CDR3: CASSPLRDRGRVVHEQYF. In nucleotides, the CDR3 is TGTGCCAGCAGCCCCCTCCGGGACAGGGGGCGGGTGGTCCACGAGCAGTACTTC.

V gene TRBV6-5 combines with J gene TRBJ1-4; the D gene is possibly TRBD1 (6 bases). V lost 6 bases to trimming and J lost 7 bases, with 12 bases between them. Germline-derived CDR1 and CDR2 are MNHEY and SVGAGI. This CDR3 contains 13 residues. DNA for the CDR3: TGTGCCAGCAGACCGGGACATCGTGAAAAACTGTTTTTT. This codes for CASRPGHREKLFF.

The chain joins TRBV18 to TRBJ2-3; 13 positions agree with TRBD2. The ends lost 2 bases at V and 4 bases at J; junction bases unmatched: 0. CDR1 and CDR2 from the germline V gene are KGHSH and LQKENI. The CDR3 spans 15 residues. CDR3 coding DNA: TGTGCCAGCTCACCAGGGACTAGCGGGGCAGATACGCAGTATTTT. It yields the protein CASSPGTSGADTQYF.

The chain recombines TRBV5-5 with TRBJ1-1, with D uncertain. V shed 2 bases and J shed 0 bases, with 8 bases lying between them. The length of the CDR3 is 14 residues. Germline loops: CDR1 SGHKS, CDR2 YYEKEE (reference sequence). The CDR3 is CASSFDTLNTEAFF. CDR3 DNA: TGTGCCAGCAGCTTTGACACCTTGAACACTGAAGCTTTCTTT.

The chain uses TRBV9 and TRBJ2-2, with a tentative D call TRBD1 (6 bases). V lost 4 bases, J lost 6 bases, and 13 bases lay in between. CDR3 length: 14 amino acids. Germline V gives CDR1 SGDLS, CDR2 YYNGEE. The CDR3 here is CASSPGAPPGELFF. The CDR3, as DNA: TGTGCCAGCAGCCCAGGGGCTCCCCCCGGGGAGCTGTTTTTT.

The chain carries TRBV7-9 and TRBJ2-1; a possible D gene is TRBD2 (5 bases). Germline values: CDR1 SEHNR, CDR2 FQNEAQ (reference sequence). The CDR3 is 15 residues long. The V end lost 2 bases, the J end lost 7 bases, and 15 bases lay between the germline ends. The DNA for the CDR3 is TGTGCCAGCAGCTTACTCCTGCTAGCCTCAAATGAGCAGTTCTTC. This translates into CASSLLLLASNEQFF. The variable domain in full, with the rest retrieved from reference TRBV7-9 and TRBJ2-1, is DTGVSQNPRHKITKRGQNVTFRCDPISEHNRLYWYRQTLGQGPEFLTYFQNEAQLEKSRLLSDRFSAERPKGSFSTLEIQRTEQGDSAMYLCASSLLLLASNEQFFGPGTRLTVL.

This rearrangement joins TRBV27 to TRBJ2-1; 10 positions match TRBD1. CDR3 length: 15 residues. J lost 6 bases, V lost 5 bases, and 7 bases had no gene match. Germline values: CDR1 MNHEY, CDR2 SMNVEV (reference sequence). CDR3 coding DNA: TGTGCCAGCAGTAATCCGGGACAGGGGAGCAATGAGCAGTTCTTC. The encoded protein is CASSNPGQGSNEQFF.

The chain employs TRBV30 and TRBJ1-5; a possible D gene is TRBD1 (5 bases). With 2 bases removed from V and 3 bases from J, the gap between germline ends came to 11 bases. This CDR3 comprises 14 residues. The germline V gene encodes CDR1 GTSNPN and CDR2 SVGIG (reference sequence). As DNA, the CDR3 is TGTGCCTGGAGTACATCAGGGAACAATCAGCCCCAGCATTTT. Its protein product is CAWSTSGNNQPQHF.

CDR3 amino acids: CAWSVGGRYGYTF. The CDR3 DNA reads as TGTGCCTGGAGTGTAGGGGGTAGATATGGCTACACCTTC. The V and J genes are TRBV30 and TRBJ1-2; TRBD1 is a possible D gene (6 bases). The CDR3 has 13 amino acids. Trimming removed 0 bases from V and 5 bases from J, with 10 bases in between. Germline values: CDR1 GTSNPN, CDR2 SVGIG (reference sequence).

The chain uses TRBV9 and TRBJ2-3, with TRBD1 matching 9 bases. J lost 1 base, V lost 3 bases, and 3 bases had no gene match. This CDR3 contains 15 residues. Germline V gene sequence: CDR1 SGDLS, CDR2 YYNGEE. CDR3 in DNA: TGTGCCAGCAGCGGACGGACAGGGGGCACAGATACGCAGTATTTT. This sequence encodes CASSGRTGGTDTQYF. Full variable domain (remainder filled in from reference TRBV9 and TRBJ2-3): DSGVTQTPKHLITATGQRVTLRCSPRSGDLSVYWYQQSLDQGLQFLIQYYNGEERAKGNILERFSAQQFPDLHSELNLSSLELGDSALYFCASSGRTGGTDTQYFGPGTRLTVL.

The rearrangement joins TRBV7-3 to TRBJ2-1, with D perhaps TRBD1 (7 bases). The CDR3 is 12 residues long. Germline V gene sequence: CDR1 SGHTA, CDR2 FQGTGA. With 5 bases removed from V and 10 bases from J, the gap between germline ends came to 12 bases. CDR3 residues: CASSQGGQEQFF. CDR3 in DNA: TGTGCCAGCAGCCAGGGGGGCCAGGAGCAGTTCTTC.

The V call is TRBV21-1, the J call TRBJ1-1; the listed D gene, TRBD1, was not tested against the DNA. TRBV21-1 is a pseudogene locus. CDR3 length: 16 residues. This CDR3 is CASSVPGQGRNTEAFF. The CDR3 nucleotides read TGTGCCAGCAGCGTCCCGGGACAGGGGAGGAACACTGAAGCTTTCTTT.

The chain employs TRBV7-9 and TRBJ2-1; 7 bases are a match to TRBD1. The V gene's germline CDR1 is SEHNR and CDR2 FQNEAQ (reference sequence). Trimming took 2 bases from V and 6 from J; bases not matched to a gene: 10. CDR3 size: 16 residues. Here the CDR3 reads CASSLWGRGSGNEQFF. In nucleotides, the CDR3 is TGTGCCAGCAGCTTATGGGGCAGGGGGTCGGGCAATGAGCAGTTCTTC.

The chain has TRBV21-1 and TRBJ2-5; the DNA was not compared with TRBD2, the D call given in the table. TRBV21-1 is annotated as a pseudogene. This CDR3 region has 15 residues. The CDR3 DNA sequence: TGTGCCAGCAGCAAAGGCGGGGGGGCTTCAGAGACCCAGTACTTC. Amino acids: CASSKGGGASETQYF.